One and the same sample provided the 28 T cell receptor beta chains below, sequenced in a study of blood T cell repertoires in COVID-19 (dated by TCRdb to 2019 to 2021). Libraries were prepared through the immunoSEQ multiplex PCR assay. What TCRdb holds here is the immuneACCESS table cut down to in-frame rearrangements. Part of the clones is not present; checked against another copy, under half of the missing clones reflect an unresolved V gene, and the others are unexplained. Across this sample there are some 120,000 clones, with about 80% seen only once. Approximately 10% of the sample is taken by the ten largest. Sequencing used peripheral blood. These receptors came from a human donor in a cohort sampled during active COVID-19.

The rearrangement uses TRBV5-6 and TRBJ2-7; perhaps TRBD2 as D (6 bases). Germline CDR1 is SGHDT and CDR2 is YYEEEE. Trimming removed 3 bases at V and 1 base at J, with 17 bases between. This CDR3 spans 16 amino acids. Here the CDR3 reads CASSWDSGRTSYEQYF. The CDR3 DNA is TGTGCCAGCAGCTGGGATAGCGGACGAACGTCCTACGAGCAGTACTTC.

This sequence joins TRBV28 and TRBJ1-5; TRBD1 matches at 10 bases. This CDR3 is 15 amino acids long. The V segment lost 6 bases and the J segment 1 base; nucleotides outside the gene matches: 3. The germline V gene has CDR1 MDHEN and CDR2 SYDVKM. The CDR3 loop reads CASRSTGGSNQPQHF. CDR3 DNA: TGTGCCAGCAGATCGACAGGGGGCAGCAATCAGCCCCAGCATTTT.

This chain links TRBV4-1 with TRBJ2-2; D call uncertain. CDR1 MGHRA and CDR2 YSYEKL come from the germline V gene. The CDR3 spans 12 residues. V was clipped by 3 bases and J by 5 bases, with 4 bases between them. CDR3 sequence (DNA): TGCGCCAGCAGCCACGCGACCGGGGAGCTGTTTTTT. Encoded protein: CASSHATGELFF.

The DNA for the CDR3 is TGTGCCTGGATCCCACAAAATTCCTACTATGGCTACACCTTC. Residues: CAWIPQNSYYGYTF. V gene TRBV30 combines with J gene TRBJ1-2, with D hard to call. V lost 4 bases, J lost 3 bases, and 15 bases lay in between. This CDR3 region has 14 residues. Germline loops: CDR1 GTSNPN, CDR2 SVGIG (reference sequence).

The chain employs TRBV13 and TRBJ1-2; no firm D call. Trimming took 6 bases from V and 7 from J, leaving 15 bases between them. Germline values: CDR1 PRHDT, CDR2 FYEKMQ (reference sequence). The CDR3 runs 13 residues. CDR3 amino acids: CASRSGILGGYTF. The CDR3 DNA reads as TGTGCCAGCAGGTCCGGAATTCTAGGTGGCTACACCTTC.

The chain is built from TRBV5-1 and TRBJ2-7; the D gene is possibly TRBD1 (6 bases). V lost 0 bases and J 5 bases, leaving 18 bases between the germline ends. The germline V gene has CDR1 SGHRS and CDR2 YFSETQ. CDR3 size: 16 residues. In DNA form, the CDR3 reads TGCGCCAGCAGCTTGGCCGACTCAACAGGGACCCACGAGCAGTACTTC. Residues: CASSLADSTGTHEQYF.

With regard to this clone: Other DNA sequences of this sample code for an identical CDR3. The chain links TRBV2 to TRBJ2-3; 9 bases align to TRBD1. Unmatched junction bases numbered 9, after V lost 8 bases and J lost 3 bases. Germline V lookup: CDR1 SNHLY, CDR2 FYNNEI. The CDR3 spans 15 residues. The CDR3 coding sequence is TGTGCCAGCTCCCCGGACAGGGGTTTTACAGATACGCAGTATTTT. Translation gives CASSPDRGFTDTQYF.

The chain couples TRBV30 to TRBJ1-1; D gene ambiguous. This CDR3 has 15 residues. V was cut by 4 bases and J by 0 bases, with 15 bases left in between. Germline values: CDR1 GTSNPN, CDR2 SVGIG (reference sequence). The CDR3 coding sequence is TGTGCCTGGAATAGGTTGTCAGGCATGAACACTGAAGCTTTCTTT. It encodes CAWNRLSGMNTEAFF.

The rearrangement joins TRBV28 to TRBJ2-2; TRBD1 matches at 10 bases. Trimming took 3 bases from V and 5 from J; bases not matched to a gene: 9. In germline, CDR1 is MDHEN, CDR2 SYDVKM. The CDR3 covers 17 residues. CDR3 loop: CASSLNPGQGNTGELFF. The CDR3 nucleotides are TGTGCCAGCAGTTTGAATCCGGGACAGGGGAATACCGGGGAGCTGTTTTTT.

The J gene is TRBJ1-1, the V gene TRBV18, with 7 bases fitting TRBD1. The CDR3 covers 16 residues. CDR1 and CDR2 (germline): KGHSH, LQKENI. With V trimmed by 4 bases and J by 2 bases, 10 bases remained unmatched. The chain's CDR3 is CASSREQRGLNTEAFF. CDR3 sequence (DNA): TGTGCCAGCTCACGAGAGCAGAGGGGGCTAAACACTGAAGCTTTCTTT.

Here the CDR3 reads CASSEASPSTDTQYF. CDR3 sequence (DNA): TGTGCCAGCAGTGAAGCGAGCCCGAGCACAGATACGCAGTATTTT. The gene calls are TRBV6-1 and TRBJ2-3; D remains ambiguous. Looked up from germline, CDR1 is MNHNS and CDR2 is SASEGT. The CDR3 spans 15 residues. With 0 bases removed from V and 0 bases from J, the gap between germline ends came to 7 bases.

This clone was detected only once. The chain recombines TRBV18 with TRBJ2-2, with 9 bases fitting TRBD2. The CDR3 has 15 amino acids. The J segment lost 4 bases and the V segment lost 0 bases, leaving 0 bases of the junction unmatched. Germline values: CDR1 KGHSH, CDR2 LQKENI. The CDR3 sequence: CASSPPGLATGELFF. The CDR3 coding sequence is TGTGCCAGCTCACCACCGGGACTAGCCACCGGGGAGCTGTTTTTT.

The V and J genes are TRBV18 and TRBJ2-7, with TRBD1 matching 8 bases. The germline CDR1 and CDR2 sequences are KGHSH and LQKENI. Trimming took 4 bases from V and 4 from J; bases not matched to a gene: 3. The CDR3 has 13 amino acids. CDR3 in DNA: TGTGCCAGCTCACGTGACAGGGGTTACGAGCAGTACTTC. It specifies CASSRDRGYEQYF.

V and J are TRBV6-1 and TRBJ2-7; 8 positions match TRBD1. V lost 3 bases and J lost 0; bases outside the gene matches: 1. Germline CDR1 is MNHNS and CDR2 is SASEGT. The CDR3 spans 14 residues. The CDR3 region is CASSEGTGSYEQYF. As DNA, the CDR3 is TGTGCCAGCAGTGAGGGGACAGGCTCCTACGAGCAGTACTTC.

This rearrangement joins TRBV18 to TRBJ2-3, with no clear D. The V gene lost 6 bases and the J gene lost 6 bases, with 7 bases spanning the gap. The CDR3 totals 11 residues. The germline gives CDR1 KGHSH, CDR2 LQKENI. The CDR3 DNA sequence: TGTGCCAGCTCCCTCGAGGATACGCAGTATTTT. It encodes CASSLEDTQYF.

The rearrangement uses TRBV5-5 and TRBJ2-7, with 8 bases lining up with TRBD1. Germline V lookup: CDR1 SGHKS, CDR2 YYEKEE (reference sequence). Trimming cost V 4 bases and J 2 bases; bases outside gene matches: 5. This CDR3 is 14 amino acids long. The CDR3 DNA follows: TGTGCCAGCAGCATACGGACAGGGACCTACGAGCAGTACTTC. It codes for CASSIRTGTYEQYF. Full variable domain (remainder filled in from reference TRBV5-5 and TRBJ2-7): DAGVTQSPTHLIKTRGQQVTLRCSPISGHKSVSWYQQVLGQGPQFIFQYYEKEERGRGNFPDRFSARQFPNYSSELNVNALLLGDSALYLCASSIRTGTYEQYFGPGTRLTVT.

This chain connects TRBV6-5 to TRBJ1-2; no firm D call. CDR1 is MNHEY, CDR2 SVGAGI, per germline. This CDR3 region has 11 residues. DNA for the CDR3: TGTCTTATCGGGGTCGGCTATGGCTACACCTTC. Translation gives CLIGVGYGYTF.

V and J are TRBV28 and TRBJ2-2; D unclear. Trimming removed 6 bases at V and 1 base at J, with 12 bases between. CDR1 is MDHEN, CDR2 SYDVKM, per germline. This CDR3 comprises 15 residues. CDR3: CASSPARGNTGELFF. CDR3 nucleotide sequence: TGTGCCAGCAGCCCTGCACGAGGGAACACCGGGGAGCTGTTTTTT.

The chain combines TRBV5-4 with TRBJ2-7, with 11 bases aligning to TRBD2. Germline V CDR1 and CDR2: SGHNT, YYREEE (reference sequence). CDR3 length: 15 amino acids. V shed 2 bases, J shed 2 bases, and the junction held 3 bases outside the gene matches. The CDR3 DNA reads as TGTGCCAGCAGCTTCCTAGCGGGGGGTACCTACGAGCAGTACTTC. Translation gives CASSFLAGGTYEQYF.

The DNA for the CDR3 is TGTGCCAGCAGCTCGGACAGGGGAAGCAATCAGCCCCAGCATTTT. This gives the protein CASSSDRGSNQPQHF. The V gene is TRBV5-6, the J gene TRBJ1-5; 9 positions match TRBD1. The CDR3 covers 15 residues. V dropped 3 bases and J dropped 1; count of bases not matched to a gene: 2. Germline CDR1 is SGHDT and CDR2 is YYEEEE.

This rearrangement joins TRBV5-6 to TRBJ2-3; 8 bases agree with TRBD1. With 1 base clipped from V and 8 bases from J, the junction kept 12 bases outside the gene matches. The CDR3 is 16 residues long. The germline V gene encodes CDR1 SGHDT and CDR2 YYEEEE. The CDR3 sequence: CASSLQGADGVLTQYF. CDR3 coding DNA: TGTGCCAGCAGCTTGCAGGGGGCGGACGGGGTCCTTACGCAGTATTTT.

DNA of the CDR3: TGTGCCAGCAGTTACAGGTTAGGAGATCAGCCCCAGCATTTT. Translation: CASSYRLGDQPQHF. V gene TRBV6-5 combines with J gene TRBJ1-5; D not resolved. The CDR3 extends over 14 amino acids. In germline, CDR1 is MNHEY, CDR2 SVGAGI. With 2 bases removed from V and 5 bases from J, the gap between germline ends came to 10 bases.

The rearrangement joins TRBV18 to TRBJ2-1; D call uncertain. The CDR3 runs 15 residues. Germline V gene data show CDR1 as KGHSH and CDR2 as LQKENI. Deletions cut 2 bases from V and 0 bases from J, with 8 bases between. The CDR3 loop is CASSPVWSSYNEQFF. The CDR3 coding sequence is TGTGCCAGCTCACCAGTGTGGAGCTCCTACAATGAGCAGTTCTTC.

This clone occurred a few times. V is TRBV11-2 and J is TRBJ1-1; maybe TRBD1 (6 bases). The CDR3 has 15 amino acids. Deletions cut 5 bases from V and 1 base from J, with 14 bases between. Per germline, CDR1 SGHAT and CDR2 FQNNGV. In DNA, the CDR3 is TGTGCCAGCAGCACTTTACAGGGCCCGAACACTGAAGCTTTCTTT. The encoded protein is CASSTLQGPNTEAFF.

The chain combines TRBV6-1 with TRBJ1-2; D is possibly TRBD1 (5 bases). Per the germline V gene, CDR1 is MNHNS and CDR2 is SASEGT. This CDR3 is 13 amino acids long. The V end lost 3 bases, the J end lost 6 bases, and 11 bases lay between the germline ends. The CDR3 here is CASSDPGRDGYTF. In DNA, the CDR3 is TGTGCCAGCAGTGATCCCGGCAGGGATGGCTACACCTTC.

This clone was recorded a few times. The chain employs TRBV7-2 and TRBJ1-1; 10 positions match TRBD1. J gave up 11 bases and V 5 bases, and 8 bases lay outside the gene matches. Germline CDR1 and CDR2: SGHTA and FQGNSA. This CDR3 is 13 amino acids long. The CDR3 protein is CASSLGTGVKAFF. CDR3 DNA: TGTGCCAGCAGCCTTGGGACAGGGGTTAAGGCTTTCTTT.

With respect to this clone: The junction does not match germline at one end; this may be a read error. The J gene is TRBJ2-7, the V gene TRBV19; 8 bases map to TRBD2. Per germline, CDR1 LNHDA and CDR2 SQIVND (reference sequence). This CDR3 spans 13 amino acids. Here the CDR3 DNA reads TGTGCTAGTAGGGGGACTAGTGTCTACGAGCAGTACTTC. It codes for CASRGTSVYEQYF.

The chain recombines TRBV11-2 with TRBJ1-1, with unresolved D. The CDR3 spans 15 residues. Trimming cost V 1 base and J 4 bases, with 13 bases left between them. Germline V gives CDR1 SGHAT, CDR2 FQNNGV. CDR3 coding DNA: TGTGCCAGCAGCTTAGCAACCTCCGTGGCCACTGAAGCTTTCTTT. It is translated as CASSLATSVATEAFF.